The 18 T cell receptor beta chains listed next were all sequenced from one sample in a study of blood T cell repertoires in COVID-19. Sequencing used immunoSEQ multiplex PCR; TCRdb keeps in-frame clones, though not all of them. The repertoire includes about 150,000 clones, over 75% of them detected once, and around 16% sits in the top ten. The sequenced sample was peripheral blood. The receptors were sampled from a woman aged 35 to 49 with acute or convalescent COVID-19.

This chain uses TRBV5-6 with TRBJ1-2; D not certain. CDR3 length: 13 residues. With 0 bases removed from V and 4 bases from J, the gap between germline ends came to 7 bases. CDR1 is SGHDT, CDR2 YYEEEE, per germline. CDR3 sequence reads: CASSLENSYGYTF. The CDR3 nucleotides are TGTGCCAGCAGCTTGGAAAACAGCTATGGCTACACCTTC.

V gene TRBV6-5 combines with J gene TRBJ1-3, with D unresolved. Trimming left V 6 bases short and J 2 bases short, with 11 bases between. The CDR3 covers 14 residues. Germline V CDR1 and CDR2: MNHEY, SVGAGI. The CDR3 DNA follows: TGTGCCAGCAGACCGGGGATGGCTGGAAACACCATATATTTT. Amino acid sequence: CASRPGMAGNTIYF.

V is TRBV11-3 and J is TRBJ1-1; possible D gene TRBD1, 5 bases. The V gene's germline CDR1 is SGHNT and CDR2 YENEEA. Trimming removed 5 bases at V and 3 bases at J, with 16 bases between. The CDR3 totals 15 residues. CDR3 sequence (DNA): TGTGCCAGCAGCAAACTGACGGGGGGACACACTGAAGCTTTCTTT. Amino acids: CASSKLTGGHTEAFF.

A single count supports this clone. V and J are TRBV4-1 and TRBJ2-7; 7 bases fit TRBD2. The germline gives CDR1 MGHRA, CDR2 YSYEKL. The length of the CDR3 is 17 residues. V was pared by 3 bases and J by 4 bases, with 15 bases of the junction left unmatched. CDR3 coding DNA: TGCGCCAGCAGCCAGGGTGCGGTCGGCGGGAGTCGGTACGAGCAGTACTTC. This gives the protein CASSQGAVGGSRYEQYF.

V gene TRBV6-5 combines with J gene TRBJ1-1; D not resolved. This CDR3 has 14 amino acids. Trimming shortened V by 0 bases and J by 1 base, and 6 bases separated the two germline ends. Germline V gene data show CDR1 as MNHEY and CDR2 as SVGAGI. The CDR3 region is CASSYSYRNTEAFF. The CDR3 DNA reads as TGTGCCAGCAGTTACTCGTACAGGAACACTGAAGCTTTCTTT.

This clone is a singleton in its sample. CDR3 sequence reads: CASTTGNNQPQHF. The DNA of the CDR3 is TGTGCCAGTACAACAGGGAACAATCAGCCCCAGCATTTT. The chain employs TRBV19 and TRBJ1-5; weak D call: TRBD1 (6 bases). CDR1 LNHDA and CDR2 SQIVND come from the germline V gene (reference sequence). The CDR3 is 13 amino acids. V lost 7 bases and J 3 bases, leaving 10 bases between the germline ends.

This chain joins TRBV18 and TRBJ2-1; 7 bases align to TRBD1. Trimming took 3 bases from V and 7 from J; bases not matched to a gene: 9. Germline V gene data show CDR1 as KGHSH and CDR2 as LQKENI. The CDR3 runs to 15 residues. This CDR3 is CASSPRQGTQNEQFF. CDR3 DNA sequence: TGTGCCAGCTCACCCAGACAGGGCACTCAAAATGAGCAGTTCTTC.

V gene TRBV7-8 combines with J gene TRBJ2-3, with 10 bases lining up with TRBD2. V shed 1 base and J 2 bases; nucleotides not matched to a gene: 3. The CDR3 covers 16 residues. Per germline, CDR1 SGHVS and CDR2 FQNEAQ. CDR3 nucleotides: TGTGCCAGCAGCTTAGTTAGCGGGAGGCCCACAGATACGCAGTATTTT. Translated, it gives CASSLVSGRPTDTQYF. Together with reference TRBV7-8 and TRBJ2-3, the CDR3 gives the full variable domain: GAGVSQSPRYKVAKRGQDVALRCDPISGHVSLFWYQQALGQGPEFLTYFQNEAQLDKSGLPSDRFFAERPEGSVSTLKIQRTQQEDSAVYLCASSLVSGRPTDTQYFGPGTRLTVL.

V gene TRBV28 combines with J gene TRBJ1-5; 7 bases match TRBD1. The germline V gene encodes CDR1 MDHEN and CDR2 SYDVKM. The CDR3 loop spans 15 amino acids. Germline trimming cut 2 bases from V and 5 bases from J; bases unmatched to any gene: 6. The CDR3 DNA reads as TGTGCCAGCAGTTTAGAGGGGGCTGTCTATCAGCCCCAGCATTTT. This sequence encodes CASSLEGAVYQPQHF.

This chain links TRBV21-1 with TRBJ2-1; no DNA check was done on the table's D call, TRBD2. TRBV21-1 is assigned pseudogene status. The CDR3 sequence is 19 residues long. The CDR3 sequence is CASSKALLKLAGSRDEQFF. CDR3 nucleotide sequence: TGTGCCAGCAGCAAAGCGCTTTTGAAACTAGCGGGGTCTCGTGATGAGCAGTTCTTC.

The V call is TRBV28, the J call TRBJ2-3; maybe TRBD2 (6 bases). The CDR3 covers 16 residues. The V end lost 6 bases, the J end lost 1 base, and 17 bases lay between the germline ends. Germline V gene lookup returns CDR1 MDHEN and CDR2 SYDVKM. The DNA of the CDR3 is TGTGCCAGCAGCCGACCCCCTGGCGGGGGCACAGATACGCAGTATTTT. Translation gives CASSRPPGGGTDTQYF.

CDR3 bases: TGTGCCAGCAGCTGGGACAGGGGGTCGGGGGAGACCCAGTACTTC. Translated: CASSWDRGSGETQYF. J is TRBJ2-5 and V is TRBV2; 11 positions agree with TRBD1. The CDR3 loop spans 15 amino acids. J was trimmed by 5 bases and V by 6 bases; bases with no gene match: 8. Germline CDR1 and CDR2: SNHLY and FYNNEI.

The chain links TRBV7-9 to TRBJ2-5; 11 bases match TRBD2. With V trimmed by 4 bases and J by 3 bases, 1 base remained unmatched. This CDR3 region has 14 residues. Germline V CDR1 and CDR2: SEHNR, FQNEAQ (reference sequence). The CDR3 sequence is CASSSGLAEETQYF. CDR3 nucleotides: TGTGCCAGCAGCTCGGGACTAGCGGAAGAGACCCAGTACTTC.

The CDR3 is CASSQERGGADTQYF. CDR3 nucleotide sequence: TGTGCCAGCAGCCAAGAAAGGGGGGGCGCAGATACGCAGTATTTT. This sequence joins TRBV14 and TRBJ2-3; D is perhaps TRBD2 (7 bases). This CDR3 contains 15 residues. Trimming pared 0 bases from V and 4 bases from J, leaving 11 bases between. Germline loops: CDR1 SGHDN, CDR2 FVKESK. The full variable domain, its missing parts supplied by reference TRBV14 and TRBJ2-3, is EAGVTQFPSHSVIEKGQTVTLRCDPISGHDNLYWYRRVMGKEIKFLLHFVKESKQDESGMPNNRFLAERTGGTYSTLKVQPAELEDSGVYFCASSQERGGADTQYFGPGTRLTVL.

This clone has only a few counts. The chain links TRBV2 to TRBJ2-2, with 7 bases aligning to TRBD1. Per germline, CDR1 SNHLY and CDR2 FYNNEI. V lost 6 bases to trimming and J lost 4 bases; unmatched junction nucleotides: 8. There are 15 residues in the CDR3. The CDR3 loop is CASRTQGVSTGELFF. CDR3 sequence (DNA): TGTGCCAGCAGAACCCAGGGGGTCTCCACCGGGGAGCTGTTTTTT.

The CDR3 sequence is CASRLNRETNYGYTF. The DNA of the CDR3 is TGTGCCAGCAGACTGAACCGAGAAACCAACTATGGCTACACCTTC. The chain links TRBV27 to TRBJ1-2; unclear D gene. V lost 6 bases and J 2 bases, leaving 16 bases between the germline ends. The CDR3 consists of 15 residues. Germline V gene lookup returns CDR1 MNHEY and CDR2 SMNVEV (reference sequence).

V is TRBV10-2 and J is TRBJ1-1; TRBD1 is a possible D gene (5 bases). The CDR3 totals 12 residues. The V gene's germline CDR1 is WSHSY and CDR2 SAAADI. V was shortened by 4 bases and J by 3 bases, with 6 bases between the two germline ends. The CDR3 sequence is CASSVGDTEAFF. Here the CDR3 DNA reads TGCGCCAGCAGTGTAGGGGACACTGAAGCTTTCTTT.

This clone was detected once. The chain has TRBV5-6 and TRBJ2-7; the D gene is possibly TRBD1 (6 bases). V was pared by 4 bases and J by 5 bases, with 16 bases between. This CDR3 region has 14 residues. From germline, CDR1 is SGHDT and CDR2 YYEEEE. CDR3 sequence reads: CASSGIGQTDEQYF. In DNA, the CDR3 is TGTGCCAGCAGCGGAATAGGACAGACTGACGAGCAGTACTTC.